What follows are 21 T cell receptor beta chains derived from one specimen sequenced in a study of shared clonotypes between healthy human individuals. Profiling relied on immunoSEQ multiplex PCR, and the TCRdb table lists in-frame clones only, not all of them. The sample holds some 240,000 clones, approximately 65% seen once. Sequencing was performed on memory CD4+ T cells sorted from blood. Subset specified: CD45RA-negative fraction. The receptors here all came from a man aged 30 to 45 in good health.

This clone was recorded a few times. CDR3 nucleotides: TGTGCCAGCTCACCACCGAACGGACCCCTTAGCAATGAGCAGTTCTTC. As protein: CASSPPNGPLSNEQFF. The V and J genes are TRBV18 and TRBJ2-1, with no clear D. Germline CDR1 KGHSH, CDR2 LQKENI. V lost 0 bases and J lost 6, with 15 bases in between. The CDR3 is 16 amino acids.

This clone was detected only once. V is TRBV7-2 and J is TRBJ1-2, with D uncertain. The CDR3 has 15 amino acids. CDR1 and CDR2 (germline): SGHTA, FQGNSA. Trimming cost V 1 base and J 6 bases, with 15 bases left between them. CDR3 amino acids: CASSLDSWAVDGYTF. CDR3 nucleotide sequence: TGTGCCAGCAGCTTAGATTCGTGGGCAGTCGATGGCTACACCTTC.

V and J are TRBV19 and TRBJ1-1; tentatively, D is TRBD1 (5 bases). CDR1 and CDR2 from the germline V gene are LNHDA and SQIVND (reference sequence). Trimming left V 2 bases short and J 4 bases short, with 14 bases between. The CDR3 is 15 residues long. The CDR3 sequence: CASSITRARATEAFF. DNA of the CDR3: TGTGCCAGTAGTATAACTCGGGCCAGGGCCACTGAAGCTTTCTTT.

This rearrangement joins TRBV7-6 to TRBJ2-7; TRBD1 matches at 9 bases. The V and J ends lost 6 bases and 12 bases, in that order; junction bases with no gene match: 9. From germline, CDR1 is SGHVS and CDR2 FNYEAQ. The CDR3 has 12 amino acids. CDR3 sequence reads: CASRQQGAGRYF. In nucleotides, the CDR3 is TGTGCCAGCAGACAACAGGGGGCGGGTCGGTACTTC.

J is TRBJ1-4 and V is TRBV5-1, with TRBD1 identical over 8 bases. The ends lost 4 bases at V and 7 bases at J; junction bases unmatched: 6. The CDR3 length is 14 residues. CDR1 is SGHRS and CDR2 is YFSETQ in the germline V gene. DNA for the CDR3: TGCGCCAGCAGCCCAGGACAGGGTGTTGAAAAACTGTTTTTT. Translated: CASSPGQGVEKLFF.

This clone was observed once. This chain joins TRBV5-6 and TRBJ2-5; no firm D call. Trimming took 3 bases from V and 1 from J, leaving 10 bases between them. Germline CDR1 SGHDT, CDR2 YYEEEE. The CDR3 extends over 14 amino acids. CDR3 region: CASSSWQTQETQYF. In DNA form, the CDR3 reads TGTGCCAGCAGCTCTTGGCAGACCCAAGAGACCCAGTACTTC.

This clone has more than one count but fewer than ten. The J gene is TRBJ1-4, the V gene TRBV2; 9 positions agree with TRBD1. This CDR3 region has 16 residues. V was pared by 5 bases and J by 1 base, with 5 bases of the junction left unmatched. From germline, CDR1 is SNHLY and CDR2 FYNNEI. The CDR3 sequence: CASSPDRGVTNEKLFF. The CDR3 nucleotides are TGTGCCAGCAGTCCCGACAGGGGGGTAACTAATGAAAAACTGTTTTTT. Full variable domain (missing parts from reference TRBV2 and TRBJ1-4): EPEVTQTPSHQVTQMGQEVILRCVPISNHLYFYWYRQILGQKVEFLVSFYNNEISEKSEIFDDQFSVERPDGSNFTLKIRSTKLEDSAMYFCASSPDRGVTNEKLFFGSGTQLSVL.

This clone was observed a single time. This sequence joins TRBV28 and TRBJ2-1, with no clear D. The CDR3 length is 12 residues. Per germline, CDR1 MDHEN and CDR2 SYDVKM. Trimming pared 5 bases from V and 4 bases from J, leaving 6 bases between. The CDR3 spells CASSLLYNEQFF. CDR3 DNA sequence: TGTGCCAGCAGTCTCTTATACAATGAGCAGTTCTTC.

V gene TRBV28 combines with J gene TRBJ1-3; no clear D gene. The germline V gene has CDR1 MDHEN and CDR2 SYDVKM. The CDR3 loop spans 12 amino acids. Trimming cost V 6 bases and J 4 bases, with 7 bases left between them. The CDR3 loop is CASREPGNTIYF. Here the CDR3 DNA reads TGTGCCAGCAGGGAACCGGGAAACACCATATATTTT.

This clone was seen only once. V is TRBV2 and J is TRBJ1-2; D is perhaps TRBD1 (6 bases). Germline CDR1 reads SNHLY; CDR2 reads FYNNEI. Trimming pared 9 bases from V and 6 bases from J, leaving 23 bases between. This CDR3 is 15 amino acids long. Written as DNA, the CDR3 is TGTGCCAGAAGGTCTTGGGGGGGGCTTCGGGATGGCTACACCTTC. Protein: CARRSWGGLRDGYTF.

J is TRBJ2-1 and V is TRBV28, with 10 bases aligning to TRBD2. The CDR3 extends over 16 amino acids. The V segment lost 6 bases and the J segment 0 bases; nucleotides outside the gene matches: 5. CDR1 is MDHEN, CDR2 SYDVKM, per germline. The DNA for the CDR3 is TGTGCCAGCAGCCCCGGACTAGCGGACTCCTACAATGAGCAGTTCTTC. Protein product: CASSPGLADSYNEQFF.

The J gene is TRBJ1-1, the V gene TRBV6-1; D gene unclear. The CDR3 covers 14 residues. Germline V gene lookup returns CDR1 MNHNS and CDR2 SASEGT. V dropped 6 bases and J dropped 1 base, with 12 bases sitting between them. The CDR3 DNA follows: TGTGCCAGCAGGTCCCGGGCAGAGAACACTGAAGCTTTCTTT. Translation: CASRSRAENTEAFF.

The CDR3: CASSGGDFTKFF. CDR3 bases: TGTGCCAGCAGTGGCGGGGACTTTACAAAGTTCTTC. The rearrangement links TRBV7-2 to TRBJ2-1; possible D gene TRBD2, 6 bases. Germline V CDR1 and CDR2: SGHTA, FQGNSA. The V end was cut by 6 bases, the J end by 14 bases, with 17 bases between. The CDR3 runs 12 residues.

J is TRBJ1-2 and V is TRBV25-1, with TRBD1 matching 7 bases. This CDR3 has 15 residues. Germline V gene lookup returns CDR1 MGHDK and CDR2 SYGVNS. V dropped 0 bases and J dropped 4; count of bases not matched to a gene: 5. The CDR3, as DNA: TGTGCCAGCAGTGAATATAAGGGGGCCGGCTATGGCTACACCTTC. Its translation is CASSEYKGAGYGYTF.

The chain is built from TRBV9 and TRBJ2-1; 10 nucleotides line up with TRBD2. Trimming removed 0 bases from V and 6 bases from J; junction bases left unmatched: 12. The germline V gene encodes CDR1 SGDLS and CDR2 YYNGEE. The CDR3 loop spans 18 amino acids. The CDR3 coding sequence is TGTGCCAGCAGCGTAGGGCGGCTAGCGGGAGTGTTAAGCAATGAGCAGTTCTTC. This codes for CASSVGRLAGVLSNEQFF. Full variable domain (rest looked up from reference TRBV9 and TRBJ2-1): DSGVTQTPKHLITATGQRVTLRCSPRSGDLSVYWYQQSLDQGLQFLIQYYNGEERAKGNILERFSAQQFPDLHSELNLSSLELGDSALYFCASSVGRLAGVLSNEQFFGPGTRLTVL.

The rearrangement uses TRBV2 and TRBJ1-3, with a weak D call TRBD1 (6 bases). The CDR3 extends over 13 amino acids. Trimming took 8 bases from V and 4 from J, leaving 12 bases between them. Germline V CDR1 and CDR2: SNHLY, FYNNEI. CDR3 nucleotides: TGTGCCAGCGGAGACGGACAGGGAAACACCATATATTTT. Protein sequence: CASGDGQGNTIYF.

This clone was counted between two and nine times. This rearrangement joins TRBV5-1 to TRBJ2-1; 10 positions agree with TRBD2. The CDR3 contains 15 residues. Germline V gene data show CDR1 as SGHRS and CDR2 as YFSETQ. V dropped 3 bases and J dropped 5; count of bases not matched to a gene: 5. CDR3 bases: TGCGCCAGCAGCTGGCGGACTAGCGGAGACAATGAGCAGTTCTTC. As protein: CASSWRTSGDNEQFF.

V and J are TRBV28 and TRBJ2-7; no firm D call. V was shortened by 5 bases and J by 3 bases, with 17 bases between the two germline ends. CDR3 length equals 15 residues. Germline CDR1 MDHEN, CDR2 SYDVKM. This CDR3 reads CASSQPSMDLYEQYF. The CDR3 DNA follows: TGTGCCAGCAGTCAACCTTCGATGGATCTCTACGAGCAGTACTTC.

This clone has only a few counts. The chain employs TRBV30 and TRBJ2-4; 8 positions agree with TRBD2. Germline V lookup: CDR1 GTSNPN, CDR2 SVGIG (reference sequence). The trim removed 0 bases at V and 9 bases at J, leaving 4 bases unmatched. The length of the CDR3 is 13 residues. CDR3 loop: CAWSVGGRLIQYF. CDR3 DNA: TGTGCCTGGAGTGTAGGCGGGAGGCTCATTCAGTACTTC.

This chain joins TRBV20-1 and TRBJ2-1; possible D gene TRBD2, 5 bases. CDR3 length: 11 residues. Trimming removed 5 bases from V and 10 bases from J, with 12 bases in between. CDR1 and CDR2 from the germline V gene are DFQATT and SNEGSKA (reference sequence). CDR3 amino acids: CSAAPGIEQFF. Written as DNA, the CDR3 is TGCAGTGCTGCCCCCGGGATCGAGCAGTTCTTC.

This clone was found once. The rearrangement links TRBV5-4 to TRBJ1-2, with TRBD1 identical over 8 bases. The CDR3 has 16 amino acids. V shed 4 bases and J 2 bases; nucleotides not matched to a gene: 10. The germline gives CDR1 SGHNT, CDR2 YYREEE (reference sequence). The CDR3: CASSRAGTGKNYGYTF. As DNA, the CDR3 is TGTGCCAGCAGCCGAGCGGGGACAGGAAAAAACTATGGCTACACCTTC.